The entry below describes one TCR beta chain. Its antigen is unknown. The V end lost 4 bases, the J end lost 1 base, and 13 bases lay between the germline ends. Germline V CDR1 and CDR2: SGHDN, FVKESK. This CDR3 has 15 residues. This specimen comes from a study of PD-L1 blockade in urothelial cancer. Across the study: Atezolizumab, begun by patients at some point between 2012 and 2014, was given at 1,200 mg intravenously every 3 weeks. Of 29 to 30 patients, around 25 were males with bladder-origin urothelial cancer. Notes on the study in general: In blood at 3 weeks, tumor-associated clones expanded more among patients with durable benefit.

Sample time point: peripheral blood 6 weeks after treatment start. Generated by immunoSEQ multiplex PCR, the TCRdb table keeps only in-frame clones and is missing some. The sample has around 110,000 clones; around 93% are singletons. The receptor was isolated from a man between 60 and 75 years old with urothelial cancer. The chain has TRBV14 and TRBJ2-5, with D possibly being TRBD2 (7 bases). This specimen was PBMCs, taken around atezolizumab (anti-PD-L1) treatment. The CDR3 protein is CASSPGGRPQETQYF. DNA of the CDR3: TGTGCCAGCAGCCCGGGGGGCCGGCCCCAAGAGACCCAGTACTTC.